The 13 T cell receptor beta chains below were found in one sample sequenced in a study of shared clonotypes between healthy human individuals. Repertoires were generated with immunoSEQ multiplex PCR, while TCRdb's copy carries only in-frame clones and drops some. The sample lists 1.6 million or so clones; around 95% were seen once. The specimen was naive CD4+ T cells sorted from blood. The subset here: CD45RA+ positively selected. The source is a man aged 30 to 45 in good health.

V gene TRBV5-1 combines with J gene TRBJ2-3; the match to TRBD2 covers 7 bases. The CDR3 is 16 amino acids. Germline CDR1 reads SGHRS; CDR2 reads YFSETQ. Trimming removed 0 bases from V and 3 bases from J; junction bases left unmatched: 7. The CDR3 sequence: CASSLGGRGSTDTQYF. The CDR3 coding sequence is TGCGCCAGCAGCTTGGGCGGGCGCGGGAGTACAGATACGCAGTATTTT.

This chain uses TRBV18 with TRBJ1-4; perhaps TRBD1 as D (5 bases). The germline gives CDR1 KGHSH, CDR2 LQKENI. This CDR3 has 16 amino acids. Trimming stripped 5 bases from V and 2 bases from J, with 15 bases between. The CDR3 DNA follows: TGTGCCAGCTCAAGTCAGGGACGAGGCACTAATGAAAAACTGTTTTTT. Protein product: CASSSQGRGTNEKLFF.

The V gene is TRBV6-5, the J gene TRBJ2-7, with 10 positions matching TRBD2. The CDR3 sequence is 15 residues long. The germline V gene encodes CDR1 MNHEY and CDR2 SVGAGI. Trimming cost V 6 bases and J 7 bases; bases outside gene matches: 12. CDR3 region: CASRASGRPLWEQYF. In DNA, the CDR3 is TGTGCCAGCAGAGCTAGCGGGAGACCTCTCTGGGAGCAGTACTTC.

V and J are TRBV5-4 and TRBJ2-3, with D perhaps assigned TRBD1 or TRBD2 (6 bases each). Trimming shortened V by 0 bases and J by 5 bases, and 19 bases separated the two germline ends. The CDR3 has 17 residues. Germline V CDR1 and CDR2: SGHNT, YYREEE (reference sequence). CDR3 protein: CASSLAVGGVLGDTQYF. The CDR3 DNA is TGTGCCAGCAGCTTGGCCGTGGGGGGCGTTTTGGGAGATACGCAGTATTTT.

The rearrangement uses TRBV23-1 and TRBJ2-1; 8 bases fit TRBD2. TRBV23-1 is marked as an open reading frame, function uncertain. V gave up 1 base and J gave up 2 bases; unmatched junction bases: 16. The CDR3 spans 20 residues. Here the CDR3 DNA reads TGCGCCAGCAGTCAATACCCCGGGCTCATAGCGGGATCTACCTACAATGAGCAGTTCTTC. Translation gives CASSQYPGLIAGSTYNEQFF.

V and J are TRBV5-4 and TRBJ1-2; unclear D gene. CDR1 SGHNT and CDR2 YYREEE come from the germline V gene (reference sequence). V shed 3 bases and J shed 1 base, with 10 bases lying between them. There are 14 residues in the CDR3. The CDR3 protein is CASSSTTGNYGYTF. As DNA, the CDR3 is TGTGCCAGCAGCTCCACGACGGGTAACTATGGCTACACCTTC.

The gene calls are TRBV4-1 and TRBJ2-2; 7 nucleotides align to TRBD2. The CDR3 length is 17 residues. Trimming cost V 2 bases and J 6 bases; bases outside gene matches: 12. Per germline, CDR1 MGHRA and CDR2 YSYEKL. CDR3 sequence: CASSQPTRDYLSGELFF. CDR3 coding DNA: TGCGCCAGCAGCCAACCGACCCGGGACTACCTTTCCGGGGAGCTGTTTTTT.

Details on this clone: Other DNA sequences in the same sample also yield this CDR3. The rearrangement links TRBV19 to TRBJ2-7; D is possibly TRBD1 (5 bases). The CDR3 sequence is 14 residues long. Deletions cut 3 bases from V and 1 base from J, with 10 bases between. Germline lookup yields CDR1 LNHDA and CDR2 SQIVND (reference sequence). In DNA, the CDR3 is TGTGCCAGTAGTATTGGGCAGGGATCCTACGAGCAGTACTTC. This translates into CASSIGQGSYEQYF.

The chain has TRBV4-3 and TRBJ1-3; no definite D call. The CDR3 runs to 16 residues. Trimming took off 0 bases at V and 2 bases at J, with 11 bases between the two ends. Germline CDR1 is LGHNA and CDR2 is YSLEER. CDR3 loop: CASSQDFEGTGNTIYF. The CDR3 DNA reads as TGCGCCAGCAGCCAAGATTTCGAGGGAACTGGAAACACCATATATTTT.

This chain links TRBV12-5 with TRBJ2-2; D gene uncertain. V was trimmed by 2 bases and J by 5 bases, leaving 9 bases between them. This CDR3 is built from 14 residues. Germline CDR1 LGHNT, CDR2 FRNRAP. In nucleotides, the CDR3 is TGTGCTAGTGGTTTGTCTCGGAGAACCGGGGAGCTGTTTTTT. Amino acid sequence: CASGLSRRTGELFF.

As concerns this clone: Other DNA sequences from this sample encode an identical CDR3 as well. The V call is TRBV10-3, the J call TRBJ2-1; weak D call: TRBD2 (6 bases). The germline V and J ends were trimmed by 0 bases and 5 bases, with 8 bases remaining between them. Germline V gene lookup returns CDR1 ENHRY and CDR2 SYGVKD. There are 14 residues in the CDR3. The CDR3 spells CAISESSGNNEQFF. CDR3 nucleotides: TGTGCCATCAGTGAGTCTAGCGGTAACAATGAGCAGTTCTTC.

The chain carries TRBV27 and TRBJ2-1, with D possibly TRBD2 on 7 matching bases. Looked up from germline, CDR1 is MNHEY and CDR2 is SMNVEV (reference sequence). CDR3 length: 17 residues. V was cut by 0 bases and J by 0 bases, with 12 bases left in between. The CDR3 sequence is CASSLSMRGGSYNEQFF. The CDR3 DNA reads as TGTGCCAGCAGTTTATCGATGAGGGGGGGCTCCTACAATGAGCAGTTCTTC.

The CDR3 sequence is CASSLTAGQGNIQYF. The CDR3 DNA is TGTGCCAGCAGCTTAACGGCGGGACAGGGAAACATTCAGTACTTC. V gene TRBV7-3 combines with J gene TRBJ2-4, with 9 bases fitting TRBD1. The V segment lost 0 bases and the J segment 6 bases; nucleotides outside the gene matches: 3. The CDR3 spans 15 residues. CDR1 is SGHTA, CDR2 FQGTGA, per germline.